The present T cell receptor beta chain was sequenced within a study of T cells after yellow fever vaccination. Findings and limits, study-wide: Clonotype sharing between CD4 and CD8 compartments was small.

From germline, CDR1 is MNHEY and CDR2 SVGAGI. This CDR3 has 16 amino acids. Trimming took 5 bases from V and 1 from J; bases not matched to a gene: 6. This clonotype was seen repeatedly, ten times or more. The target antigen is unknown. Template switching with 5'RACE generated the TCR cDNA and added a universal primer site and UMIs. TCRdb re-derived calls from the 5' RACE reads in MiXCR, one entry per CDR3 protein. Of around 72,000 distinct CDR3 sequences listed, around 7.7% were seen once; the top ten hold about 27%. The sequence derives from a man younger than 30 who received the YFV17D yellow fever vaccine. The sample in question was CD8+ T cells sorted from PBMCs, obtained more than 8 days after the first yellow fever vaccination. The chain employs TRBV6-5 and TRBJ2-1, with 9 bases aligning to TRBD2. CDR3 sequence (DNA): TGTGCCAGCAGTCCGGCGGGGGGGCCTTCCTACAATGAGCAGTTCTTC. This sequence encodes CASSPAGGPSYNEQFF.